The clone carrying this T cell receptor beta chain came up once. The study sequenced TCR beta in blood CD8+ and CD4+ T cells. Diagnostic criteria defined recently for definite or probable disease were met by the Susac syndrome patients. It was with random hexamers that about 0.45 to 1 ug RNA was reverse transcribed. The TCR beta CDR3 was amplified by immunoSEQ multiplex PCR across 54 Vbeta, 13 Jbeta. TCRdb reprocessed the immunoSEQ multiplex PCR reads via MiXCR and lists one record per CDR3 protein. The repertoire includes approximately 260,000 distinct CDR3 sequences, 90% to 97% of them detected once, and roughly 0.1% sits in the top ten. The CDR3 runs 14 residues. V shed 0 bases and J shed 2 bases, with 5 bases lying between them. The V gene's germline CDR1 is LNHNV and CDR2 YYDKDF (reference sequence). These data originate in a study of CD8 T cells in Susac syndrome.

The sequenced material came from CD4+ T cells from PBMCs. The chain uses TRBV15 and TRBJ1-5, with D uncertain. The origin of this receptor is a human donor with Susac syndrome. CDR3 nucleotides: TGTGCCACCAGCAGAGATTATCGCAATCAGCCCCAGCATTTT. This translates into CATSRDYRNQPQHF. Using reference TRBV15 and TRBJ1-5 for the parts outside the CDR3, the full variable domain is DAMVIQNPRYQVTQFGKPVTLSCSQTLNHNVMYWYQQKSSQAPKLLFHYYDKDFNNEADTPDNFQSRRPNTSFCFLDIRSPGLGDTAMYLCATSRDYRNQPQHFGDGTRLSIL.